This T cell receptor beta chain was captured by sequencing in a study of Ad26.COV2.S vaccination and SARS-CoV-2 variants. Regarding the study as a whole: Vaccinees showed greater spike-specific TCR breadth than placebo recipients. The TCR breadth and depth analyses may have produced an underestimate of total T cell responses. The authors reported substantial breadth in spike-specific CD8+ and CD4+ T cell responses after vaccination.

Points on this clone: Its antigen is not known.

Here immunoSEQ multiplex PCR was the method, and the copy in TCRdb shows in-frame clones only, minus some. The data show roughly 400,000 clones, approximately 90% seen once. Germline V gives CDR1 SGHAT, CDR2 FQNNGV. Trimming shortened V by 8 bases and J by 8 bases, and 16 bases separated the two germline ends. CDR3 length: 13 amino acids. Treatment described: approximately 18 received Ad26.COV2.S at low or high dose, single or two shots; a few received placebo; per-sample allocation not given. Samples were taken on day 63 after the first vaccine or placebo injection. In Boston, the donor was an adult between 18-55 years of age.

V is TRBV11-2 and J is TRBJ2-1, with D perhaps TRBD2 (6 bases). The TCR was taken from a person aged 18 to 65 who received the Ad26.COV2.S COVID-19 vaccine or a placebo. The sample consisted of peripheral blood, taken in a trial of Ad26.COV2.S vaccine versus placebo. CDR3 nucleotide sequence: TGTGCCAGCTCAATCCGCGGGATCTATGAGCAGTTCTTC. This sequence encodes CASSIRGIYEQFF.